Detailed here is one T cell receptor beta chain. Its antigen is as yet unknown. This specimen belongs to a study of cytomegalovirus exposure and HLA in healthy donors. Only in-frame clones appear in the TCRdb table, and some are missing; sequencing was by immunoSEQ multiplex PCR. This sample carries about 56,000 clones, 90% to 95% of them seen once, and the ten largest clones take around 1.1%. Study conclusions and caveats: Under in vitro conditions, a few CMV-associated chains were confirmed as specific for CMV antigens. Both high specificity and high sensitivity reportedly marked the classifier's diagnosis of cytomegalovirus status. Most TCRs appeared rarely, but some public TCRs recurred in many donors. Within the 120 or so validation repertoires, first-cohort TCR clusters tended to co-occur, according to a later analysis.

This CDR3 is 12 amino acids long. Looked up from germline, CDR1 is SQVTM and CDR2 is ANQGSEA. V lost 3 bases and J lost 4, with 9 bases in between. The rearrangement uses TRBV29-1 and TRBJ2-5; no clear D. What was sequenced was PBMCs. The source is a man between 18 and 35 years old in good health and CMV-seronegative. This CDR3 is CSVDLRGETQYF. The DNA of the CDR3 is TGCAGCGTTGATTTACGAGGAGAGACCCAGTACTTC.